The 4 T cell receptor beta chains listed next were all sequenced from one sample in a study of OX40 agonist ivuxolimab in advanced cancers. Library construction relied on the immunoSEQ multiplex PCR assay. This immuneACCESS table, as held by TCRdb, lists in-frame sequences with V and J called but not all clones. Of the missing ones, under half trace to an unresolved V gene in checked studies; the others have no known cause. The sample data list fewer than 75,000 clones, and 87% of these were observed just once. The top ten hold approximately 2.5% of the sample. The sequences come from CD4+ or CD8+ T cells sorted from blood, collected in a trial of the OX40 agonist ivuxolimab. These receptors were taken from an adult with an advanced solid tumor such as melanoma, head and neck, liver or kidney cancer.

J is TRBJ2-3 and V is TRBV30; D remains ambiguous. The V gene's germline CDR1 is GTSNPN and CDR2 SVGIG (reference sequence). The V end was cut by 2 bases, the J end by 0 bases, with 9 bases between. This CDR3 comprises 14 residues. The CDR3 DNA is TGTGCCTGGAGTAAGTCGACTAGCACAGATACGCAGTATTTT. Protein product: CAWSKSTSTDTQYF.

The rearrangement joins TRBV9 to TRBJ2-1; a weak D match, TRBD1 (6 bases). CDR3 length equals 17 residues. Germline CDR1 SGDLS, CDR2 YYNGEE. Between the trimmed V and J ends, which lost 3 bases and 2 bases, there was a span of 18 bases. Here the CDR3 reads CASSASGHGNTYNEQFF. CDR3 coding DNA: TGTGCCAGCAGCGCCTCGGGACACGGAAACACCTACAATGAGCAGTTCTTC.

The chain employs TRBV21-1 and TRBJ2-5; TRBD1, as called in the table, went unchecked against the DNA. TRBV21-1 corresponds to a pseudogene. The length of the CDR3 is 15 residues. The CDR3 spells CASSFDRSSQETQYF. CDR3 nucleotide sequence: TGTGCCAGCAGCTTCGACAGGAGTTCTCAAGAGACCCAGTACTTC.

The chain links TRBV1 to TRBJ1-1. TRBV1 is marked as a pseudogene. The CDR3 loop spans 16 amino acids. The CDR3 DNA reads TGCACCAGCAGCGGAAAGGGCCTGTTTTCGAACACTGAAGCTTTCTTT. Encoded protein: CTSSGKGLFSNTEAFF.